A single sample is the source of the 23 T cell receptor beta chains below, sequenced in a study of regulatory T cells in long-lasting Graves disease. Through Arm-PCR of CDR3 regions and iRepertoire HTBI primers, TCR beta libraries were built. TCRdb re-derived calls from the multiplex PCR reads in MiXCR, one entry per CDR3 protein. The repertoire holds hundreds of thousands of distinct CDR3 sequences, approximately 15% seen once, with about 32% in the top ten. Documented time point: newly diagnosed GD, antithyroid drugs for less than 3 months. From PBMCs, RNA was extracted and then used to make the TCR library. The sample was also linked to a second study, of T cells in Graves' hyperthyroidism and ophthalmopathy.

This specimen was peripheral blood mononuclear cells (PBMCs), taken at new diagnosis, from a patient treated with antithyroid drugs. These receptors all come from a man aged 40-49 years with Graves disease.

The chain is built from TRBV9 and TRBJ2-5; D is perhaps TRBD1 (6 bases). The CDR3 runs to 14 residues. The V gene's germline CDR1 is SGDLS and CDR2 YYNGEE. V was shortened by 5 bases and J by 0 bases, with 11 bases between the two germline ends. CDR3 residues: CASRPRDNQETQYF. For the CDR3, the DNA is TGTGCCAGCAGACCCCGGGACAACCAAGAGACCCAGTACTTC.

The V gene is TRBV7-9, the J gene TRBJ2-2, with D unclear. V gave up 3 bases and J gave up 6 bases, with 8 bases separating them. CDR3 length: 13 residues. The germline gives CDR1 SEHNR, CDR2 FQNEAQ (reference sequence). The CDR3 sequence: CASSLTGSGELFF. The CDR3 DNA follows: TGTGCCAGCAGCTTGACCGGGTCCGGGGAGCTGTTTTTT.

This clonotype was seen repeatedly, ten times or more. The J gene is TRBJ2-7, the V gene TRBV4-2; 10 bases agree with TRBD2. Unmatched junction bases numbered 8, after V lost 4 bases and J lost 2 bases. CDR3 size: 16 residues. CDR1 is LGHNA and CDR2 is YNFKEQ in the germline V gene. The chain's CDR3 is CASSPTVAGGTYEQYF. The CDR3 nucleotides are TGTGCCAGCAGCCCGACGGTAGCGGGGGGTACCTACGAGCAGTACTTC.

This clonotype was recorded at least ten times. The chain is built from TRBV24-1 and TRBJ2-5, with 12 bases that match TRBD2. Per germline, CDR1 KGHDR and CDR2 SFDVKD. The CDR3 extends over 18 amino acids. V gave up 5 bases and J gave up 2 bases; unmatched junction bases: 11. CDR3 sequence: CATSAGRLAGEHQETQYF. The DNA of the CDR3 is TGTGCCACCAGTGCTGGACGACTAGCGGGGGAGCATCAAGAGACCCAGTACTTC.

This clonotype was counted a few times. The chain links TRBV6-4 to TRBJ2-1; 10 bases agree with TRBD2. The junction had 12 bases not matched to a gene; V was cut back by 7 bases and J by 9 bases. Germline CDR1 and CDR2: MRHNA and SNTAGT. CDR3 length: 15 residues. CDR3 sequence reads: CASKSHSGGAAEQFF. Here the CDR3 DNA reads TGTGCCAGCAAATCCCACAGCGGGGGGGCCGCTGAGCAGTTCTTC.

The genes are TRBV6-1 and TRBJ1-2, with D unclear. The CDR3 is made up of 11 amino acids. The germline V and J ends were trimmed by 1 base and 6 bases, with 3 bases remaining between them. CDR1 and CDR2 from the germline V gene are MNHNS and SASEGT. Here the CDR3 reads CASSEVNGYTF. CDR3 DNA sequence: TGTGCCAGCAGTGAAGTTAATGGCTACACCTTC.

This clonotype was detected ten times or more. V is TRBV30 and J is TRBJ1-6; D remains ambiguous. V was clipped by 7 bases and J by 6 bases, with 10 bases between them. Germline V CDR1 and CDR2: GTSNPN, SVGIG (reference sequence). The CDR3 is 12 residues long. DNA for the CDR3: TGTGCCTCCGGACTGCTTAATTCACCCCTCCACTTT. Residues: CASGLLNSPLHF.

The chain carries TRBV27 and TRBJ1-6; perhaps TRBD1 as D (6 bases). The V and J ends lost 3 bases and 15 bases respectively, with 21 bases between them. CDR3 length: 15 residues. From germline, CDR1 is MNHEY and CDR2 SMNVEV (reference sequence). Here the CDR3 reads CASSFFNHRARGLHF. CDR3 DNA: TGTGCCAGCAGTTTTTTTAATCACAGGGCTCGGGGCCTCCACTTT.

This clonotype has at least ten counts. The genes are TRBV7-2 and TRBJ2-7; D call uncertain. The CDR3 is 15 residues long. The germline gives CDR1 SGHTA, CDR2 FQGNSA. Trimming stripped 1 base from V and 1 base from J, with 11 bases between. CDR3 protein: CASSLVWSKSYEQYF. CDR3 nucleotide sequence: TGTGCCAGCAGCTTAGTCTGGTCAAAATCCTACGAGCAGTACTTC.

This clonotype was recorded many times. The rearrangement joins TRBV5-5 to TRBJ2-3; tentative D call: TRBD1 (6 bases). V lost 6 bases and J lost 0, with 14 bases in between. Per the germline V gene, CDR1 is SGHKS and CDR2 is YYEKEE (reference sequence). The CDR3 runs to 15 residues. The CDR3 protein is CASTRPGQSTDTQYF. The CDR3 coding sequence is TGTGCCAGCACCAGACCGGGACAAAGCACAGATACGCAGTATTTT.

This clonotype has ten or more counts. The chain links TRBV7-9 to TRBJ1-4; D perhaps matches TRBD1 (5 bases). Between the trimmed V and J ends, which lost 1 base and 4 bases, there was a span of 10 bases. Per germline, CDR1 SEHNR and CDR2 FQNEAQ (reference sequence). CDR3 length equals 15 residues. CDR3 nucleotide sequence: TGTGCCAGCAGCTTAGGAGACAGCCTTAATGAAAAACTGTTTTTT. Its protein product is CASSLGDSLNEKLFF.

Ten or more counts support this clonotype. The chain couples TRBV4-1 to TRBJ1-5; TRBD1 aligns across 9 bases. CDR3 size: 16 residues. The ends lost 3 bases at V and 2 bases at J; junction bases unmatched: 5. Germline V gene sequence: CDR1 MGHRA, CDR2 YSYEKL. The CDR3 loop reads CASSQTGGGGNQPQHF. Here the CDR3 DNA reads TGCGCCAGCAGCCAGACAGGGGGAGGTGGCAATCAGCCCCAGCATTTT.

This clonotype was detected many times. The chain combines TRBV24-1 with TRBJ2-2; the match to TRBD1 covers 11 bases. The J segment lost 6 bases and the V segment lost 6 bases, leaving 8 bases of the junction unmatched. The length of the CDR3 is 16 residues. Germline V gene lookup returns CDR1 KGHDR and CDR2 SFDVKD. The CDR3 sequence is CATSRGQGAWSGELFF. The CDR3 DNA sequence: TGTGCCACCAGTCGAGGACAGGGGGCTTGGTCCGGGGAGCTGTTTTTT.

The chain joins TRBV5-1 to TRBJ2-5; 10 bases are shared with TRBD2. CDR3 size: 18 residues. J was trimmed by 1 base and V by 1 base; bases with no gene match: 10. Germline assignment: CDR1 SGHRS and CDR2 YFSETQ. CDR3 bases: TGCGCCAGCAGCTTGTATCCTAGCGGGGGTGAAATCCAAGAGACCCAGTACTTC. It is translated as CASSLYPSGGEIQETQYF.

The V and J genes are TRBV12-3 or TRBV12-4 and TRBJ2-1, with no clear D. The CDR3 is 16 amino acids. Trimming cost V 1 base and J 5 bases, with 15 bases left between them. The CDR3 region has the DNA TGTGCCAGCAGTTTAGGGGCGTGGGTTGGGGACAATGAGCAGTTCTTC. Translation gives CASSLGAWVGDNEQFF.

About this clonotype: One junction end does not reproduce the germline sequence, and a read error may be involved. The chain carries TRBV5-8 and TRBJ2-3, with no clear D. The CDR3 loop spans 14 amino acids. Germline V gives CDR1 SGHTS, CDR2 YDEGEE. CDR3 nucleotides: TGTGCCAGCAGCTTTATCGGTAGCACAAATACGCAGTATTTT. The encoded protein is CASSFIGSTNTQYF.

This clonotype was counted ten times or more. The J gene is TRBJ2-7, the V gene TRBV7-2; TRBD2 agrees at 9 bases. V dropped 5 bases and J dropped 0; count of bases not matched to a gene: 5. In germline, CDR1 is SGHTA, CDR2 FQGNSA. This CDR3 contains 15 residues. The CDR3 DNA follows: TGTGCCAGCAGCGAAAGCGGGGGGTACTCCTACGAGCAGTACTTC. Protein: CASSESGGYSYEQYF. The whole variable domain, remainder taken from reference TRBV7-2 and TRBJ2-7, is GAGVSQSPSNKVTEKGKDVELRCDPISGHTALYWYRQSLGQGLEFLIYFQGNSAPDKSGLPSDRFSAERTGGSVSTLTIQRTQQEDSAVYLCASSESGGYSYEQYFGPGTRLTVT.

The table lists this clonotype with many counts. The chain couples TRBV11-2 to TRBJ2-1; D is perhaps TRBD1 (5 bases). The germline CDR1 and CDR2 sequences are SGHAT and FQNNGV. The CDR3 extends over 18 amino acids. The ends were cut back, 1 base at V and 7 bases at J, with 23 bases in the middle. The CDR3: CASSLAGPTVKLMNEQFF. CDR3 DNA: TGTGCCAGCAGCTTAGCGGGCCCGACAGTGAAGTTGATGAATGAGCAGTTCTTC.

This clonotype was seen ten or more times. The chain combines TRBV5-6 with TRBJ2-1; no firm D call. The ends were cut back, 2 bases at V and 4 bases at J, with 16 bases in the middle. The CDR3 spans 16 residues. From germline, CDR1 is SGHDT and CDR2 YYEEEE. The DNA for the CDR3 is TGTGCCAGCAGCTTTAGAGGTGCTAGAAGGTACAATGAGCAGTTCTTC. It encodes CASSFRGARRYNEQFF.

In its sample, this clonotype was seen many times. J is TRBJ1-1 and V is TRBV3-1; D uncertain. The CDR3 runs to 13 residues. V lost 2 bases to trimming and J lost 3 bases, with 7 bases between them. Germline V lookup: CDR1 LGHDT, CDR2 YNNKEL (reference sequence). CDR3 residues: CASSQFGYTEAFF. For the CDR3, the DNA is TGTGCCAGCAGCCAATTCGGATACACTGAAGCTTTCTTT.

This chain uses TRBV24-1 with TRBJ1-5, with D possibly TRBD1 on 5 matching bases. Germline V gene sequence: CDR1 KGHDR, CDR2 SFDVKD. CDR3 size: 13 residues. V was trimmed by 5 bases and J by 5 bases, leaving 9 bases between them. The DNA of the CDR3 is TGTGCCACCAGTGTCGACAGAGATCAGCCCCAGCATTTT. Its translation: CATSVDRDQPQHF.

This clonotype was detected many times. This rearrangement joins TRBV7-2 to TRBJ1-5; no clear D. From germline, CDR1 is SGHTA and CDR2 FQGNSA. The CDR3 covers 15 residues. Trimming stripped 1 base from V and 0 bases from J, with 7 bases between. The DNA for the CDR3 is TGTGCCAGCAGCTTAGGCAGCCTTAGCAATCAGCCCCAGCATTTT. Protein product: CASSLGSLSNQPQHF.

This clonotype was seen ten or more times. This chain links TRBV5-1 with TRBJ2-1, with 10 bases lining up with TRBD2. The CDR3 has 18 residues. From germline, CDR1 is SGHRS and CDR2 YFSETQ. Germline trimming cut 1 base from V and 0 bases from J; bases unmatched to any gene: 7. The CDR3 spells CASSLRYSGGSSYNEQFF. CDR3 in DNA: TGCGCCAGCAGCTTGAGGTATAGCGGGGGGAGCTCCTACAATGAGCAGTTCTTC.